Listed below are T cell receptor beta chains from one sample, sequenced in a study of blood T cell repertoires in COVID-19. Only in-frame clones appear in the TCRdb table, and some are missing; sequencing was by immunoSEQ multiplex PCR. Of about 260,000 clones listed, about nine tenths were seen once; the top ten hold roughly 12%. The sample taken for sequencing was peripheral blood. The receptors originated from a woman in her twenties or thirties with COVID-19, enrolled during active disease. Both conserved end residues are part of each CDR3. D genes are given only for firm matches. A row's size may be missing; if present it is once, few, many or a size class.

CDR3 DNA,CDR3 protein,V gene,clone size,J gene,D gene
TGTGCTAGTGGTTTGGCCTCTAGCGGGAGGGGGAGGACAAACACAGATACGCAGTATTTT,CASGLASSGRGRTNTDTQYF,TRBV12-5,NA,TRBJ2-3,TRBD2
TGTGCCAGCAGTTTATTGGCGGGAGGTTTGTATGAGCAGTTCTTC,CASSLLAGGLYEQFF,TRBV28,NA,TRBJ2-1,TRBD2
TGTGCCAGCAGCTCAAAAGGGAGGGCCCTACACTCTGGGGCCAACGTCCTGACTTTC,CASSSKGRALHSGANVLTF,TRBV9,NA,TRBJ2-6,TRBD2
TGTGCCAGCAGCTTGGGGGAGTCCTACGAGCAGTACTTC,CASSLGESYEQYF,TRBV5-4,few,TRBJ2-7,NA
TGTGCCAGCAGTCCAGGGTTTGGCACTGAAGCTTTCTTT,CASSPGFGTEAFF,TRBV6-5,NA,TRBJ1-1,NA
TGTGCCATCAGTGAGTCGAAGACACCTTACAATGAGCAGTTCTTC,CAISESKTPYNEQFF,TRBV10-3,NA,TRBJ2-1,NA
TGCGCCAGCAGACGGGACTTCCAATCGAACACCGGGGAGCTGTTTTTT,CASRRDFQSNTGELFF,TRBV5-1,NA,TRBJ2-2,NA
TGTGCCAGCAGTTACTCCGACAATAACTATGGCTACACCTTC,CASSYSDNNYGYTF,TRBV6-5,NA,TRBJ1-2,NA
TGTGCCAGCAGCGCCGGGACTAGCGGGAAGTACAATGAGCAGTTCTTC,CASSAGTSGKYNEQFF,TRBV9,NA,TRBJ2-1,TRBD2
TGTGCCAGCTCACCACAGGGACAGGGACGCGAAAAACTGTTTTTT,CASSPQGQGREKLFF,TRBV18,NA,TRBJ1-4,TRBD1
TGTGCCAGCAGTTATATGGGCGAAGCTTTCTTT,CASSYMGEAFF,TRBV6-5,NA,TRBJ1-1,NA
TGTGCCAGCAGCCCCCTAGGGGCTCAGCCCCAGCATTTT,CASSPLGAQPQHF,TRBV27,NA,TRBJ1-5,NA
TGTGCCAGCAGCGCCCTCTGGGGCGGAGCTTACGACTGCGAGCAGTACTTC,CASSALWGGAYDCEQYF,TRBV9,NA,TRBJ2-7,NA
TGTGCCAGCGCCCGGGGGTATGGCTACACCTTC,CASARGYGYTF,TRBV2,NA,TRBJ1-2,NA
TGTGCCAGCAGTTATGGACTAGCGAATGAGCAGTTCTTC,CASSYGLANEQFF,TRBV27,NA,TRBJ2-1,TRBD2
TGTGCCACAGGAGCGGGACAGGGCCCCTACGAGCAGTACTTC,CATGAGQGPYEQYF,TRBV2,NA,TRBJ2-7,TRBD1
TGCGCCAGCAGCCTCCGGACTAGCGGGAGTAGTTTCTACAATGAGCAGTTCTTC,CASSLRTSGSSFYNEQFF,TRBV4-1,few,TRBJ2-1,TRBD2
TGCAGCGTTCACAGGGGGGGAACTGAAGCTTTCTTT,CSVHRGGTEAFF,TRBV29-1,NA,TRBJ1-1,TRBD1
TGTGCCAGCAGTCGCGGGACTCTCGGGGAAAAACTGTTTTTT,CASSRGTLGEKLFF,TRBV6-5,NA,TRBJ1-4,NA
TGTGCCAGCAGCCTTACCGGGGGAACCCTATCACCCCTCCACTTT,CASSLTGGTLSPLHF,TRBV27,few,TRBJ1-6,NA
TGTGCCAGCAGTTTATTAGGACAGGGGGTCCACGAGCAGTACTTC,CASSLLGQGVHEQYF,TRBV27,NA,TRBJ2-7,TRBD1
TGCGCCAGCAGTGACCGATCTCAGGGCAATGAGCAGTTCTTC,CASSDRSQGNEQFF,TRBV10-1,NA,TRBJ2-1,NA
TGCAGCGTTGCCTCGGCAGCGGGAAACACCATATATTTT,CSVASAAGNTIYF,TRBV29-1,NA,TRBJ1-3,NA
TGTGCCAGCAGTGAAGCCGGGGGGAGGGTAAAAAACATTCAGTACTTC,CASSEAGGRVKNIQYF,TRBV2,NA,TRBJ2-4,TRBD2
TGTGCCAGCAGACTAGCGGGAGGGGGGGAGACCCAGTACTTC,CASRLAGGGETQYF,TRBV2,NA,TRBJ2-5,TRBD2
TGTGCCAGCAGTGTATGGAACAGCGGGTCTAGCACAGATACGCAGTATTTT,CASSVWNSGSSTDTQYF,TRBV2,NA,TRBJ2-3,NA
TGTGCCACCAGCATCCTACAGGGGGCCACTGAAGCTTTCTTT,CATSILQGATEAFF,TRBV15,NA,TRBJ1-1,TRBD1
TGCGCCACTACCCGGAGCGGGAGCTCAGGCACCGGGGAGCTGTTTTTT,CATTRSGSSGTGELFF,TRBV4-1,NA,TRBJ2-2,TRBD2
TGTGCCAGCAGCCTAGCGGGCCCCTACGAGCAGTACTTC,CASSLAGPYEQYF,TRBV6-2/TRBV6-3,NA,TRBJ2-7,TRBD2
TGTGCCAGTTCCCAGGGGCACACGAACGAGCAGTACTTC,CASSQGHTNEQYF,TRBV6-5,NA,TRBJ2-7,NA
TGCGCCAGCAGCTTGCGGCCACAGGGGTTAGCGGTACAAGAGACCCAGTACTTC,CASSLRPQGLAVQETQYF,TRBV5-1,NA,TRBJ2-5,NA
TGTGCCAGCACGCTAGCGGGAGGCCTAAAAAACATTCAGTACTTC,CASTLAGGLKNIQYF,TRBV6-5,NA,TRBJ2-4,TRBD2
TGCAGTGCCGACAGGGGTTTCGAGCAGTACTTC,CSADRGFEQYF,TRBV20-1,NA,TRBJ2-7,TRBD1
TGTGCCAGCAGTACAAGCGGGTCTAGCACAGATACGCAGTATTTT,CASSTSGSSTDTQYF,TRBV6-5,NA,TRBJ2-3,NA
TGTGCCAGCAGCCAGACAGGAAAGTCTTCCTACGAGCAGTACTTC,CASSQTGKSSYEQYF,TRBV6-5,NA,TRBJ2-7,NA
TGTGCCAGCAGCCACGACTATTCCTACGAGCAGTACTTC,CASSHDYSYEQYF,TRBV3-1/TRBV3-2,NA,TRBJ2-7,NA
TGCAGTGCTAGTTTGGGGGGATGGAACACTGAAGCTTTCTTT,CSASLGGWNTEAFF,TRBV20-1,NA,TRBJ1-1,NA